This TCR beta chain was recovered during a study of human T cells and chemical hapten exposure. Study-wide background: Yields of TCR per sample differed, chiefly owing to small differences in pooled library volume.

General study points: The number of TCRs over 1 in 1000 frequency stayed unchanged after DPC.

Extraction yielded total RNA from whole blood (unfractionated). Individual cDNA molecules (in the library) carried attached unique molecular identifiers. TCRdb re-derived calls from the 5' RACE reads in MiXCR, one entry per CDR3 protein. Of about 120,000 distinct CDR3 sequences listed, around 20% are singletons. About this clonotype: Its antigen is not identified.

The CDR3 is 13 amino acids. Germline CDR1 MGHDK, CDR2 SYGVNS. V was pared by 8 bases and J by 5 bases, with 14 bases between. The receptor was derived from a human donor in good health. The chain joins TRBV25-1 to TRBJ2-3; the D call may be TRBD1 or TRBD2 (6 bases each). CDR3 amino acids: CASQGWEVDTQYF. CDR3 coding DNA: TGTGCCAGCCAGGGGTGGGAGGTAGATACGCAGTATTTT.